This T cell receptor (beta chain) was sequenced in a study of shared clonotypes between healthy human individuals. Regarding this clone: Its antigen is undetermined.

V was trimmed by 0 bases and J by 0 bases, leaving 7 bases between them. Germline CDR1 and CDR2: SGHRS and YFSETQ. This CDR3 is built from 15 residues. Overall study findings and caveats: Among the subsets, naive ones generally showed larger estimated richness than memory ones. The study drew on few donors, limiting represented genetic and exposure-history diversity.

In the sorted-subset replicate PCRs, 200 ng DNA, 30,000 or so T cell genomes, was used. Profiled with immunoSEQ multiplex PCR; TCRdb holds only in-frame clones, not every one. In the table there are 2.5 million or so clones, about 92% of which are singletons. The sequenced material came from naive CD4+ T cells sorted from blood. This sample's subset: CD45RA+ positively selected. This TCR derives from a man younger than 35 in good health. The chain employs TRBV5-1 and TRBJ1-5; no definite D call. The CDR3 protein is CASSLDDHSNQPQHF. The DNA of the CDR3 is TGCGCCAGCAGCTTGGATGATCATAGCAATCAGCCCCAGCATTTT.